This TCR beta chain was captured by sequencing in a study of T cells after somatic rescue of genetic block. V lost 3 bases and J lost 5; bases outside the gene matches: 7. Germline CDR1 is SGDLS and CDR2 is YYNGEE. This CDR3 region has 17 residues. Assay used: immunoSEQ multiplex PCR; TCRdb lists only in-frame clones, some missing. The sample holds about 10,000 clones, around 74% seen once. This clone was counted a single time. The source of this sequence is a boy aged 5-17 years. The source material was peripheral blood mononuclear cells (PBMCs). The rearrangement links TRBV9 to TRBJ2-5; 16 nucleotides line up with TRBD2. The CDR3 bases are TGTGCCAGCAGCGCAGGGACTAGCGGGGGGGCCAGGGAGACCCAGTACTTC. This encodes CASSAGTSGGARETQYF.